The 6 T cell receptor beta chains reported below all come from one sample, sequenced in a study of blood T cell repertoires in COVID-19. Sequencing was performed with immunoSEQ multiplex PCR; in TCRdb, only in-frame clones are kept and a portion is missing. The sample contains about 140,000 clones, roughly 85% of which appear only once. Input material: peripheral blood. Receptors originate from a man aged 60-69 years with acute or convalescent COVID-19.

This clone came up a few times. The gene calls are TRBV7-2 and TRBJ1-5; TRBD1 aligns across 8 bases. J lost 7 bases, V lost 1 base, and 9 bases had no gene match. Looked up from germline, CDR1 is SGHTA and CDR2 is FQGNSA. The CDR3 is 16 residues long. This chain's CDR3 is CASSLGGQGSGQPQHF. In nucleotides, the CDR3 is TGTGCCAGCAGCTTAGGAGGACAGGGAAGTGGGCAGCCCCAGCATTTT.

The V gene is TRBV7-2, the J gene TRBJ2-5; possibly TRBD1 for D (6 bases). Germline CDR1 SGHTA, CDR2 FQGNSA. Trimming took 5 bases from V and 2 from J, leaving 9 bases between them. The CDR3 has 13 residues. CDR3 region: CASSMGHQETQYF. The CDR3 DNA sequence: TGTGCCAGCAGCATGGGACATCAAGAGACCCAGTACTTC. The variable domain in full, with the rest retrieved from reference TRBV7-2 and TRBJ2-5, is GAGVSQSPSNKVTEKGKDVELRCDPISGHTALYWYRQSLGQGLEFLIYFQGNSAPDKSGLPSDRFSAERTGGSVSTLTIQRTQQEDSAVYLCASSMGHQETQYFGPGTRLLVL.

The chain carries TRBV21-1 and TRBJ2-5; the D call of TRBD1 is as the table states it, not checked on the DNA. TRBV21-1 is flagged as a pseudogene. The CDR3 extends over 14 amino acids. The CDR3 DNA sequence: TGTGCCAGCAGCAAAAGGGGAATCCAAGAGACCCAGTACTTC. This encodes CASSKRGIQETQYF.

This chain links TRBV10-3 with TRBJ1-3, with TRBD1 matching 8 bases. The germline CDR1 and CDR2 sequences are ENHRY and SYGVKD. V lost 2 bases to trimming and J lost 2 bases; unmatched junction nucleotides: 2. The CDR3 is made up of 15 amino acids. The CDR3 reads CAISEGQGAGNTIYF. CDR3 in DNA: TGTGCCATCAGTGAGGGACAGGGTGCTGGAAACACCATATATTTT.

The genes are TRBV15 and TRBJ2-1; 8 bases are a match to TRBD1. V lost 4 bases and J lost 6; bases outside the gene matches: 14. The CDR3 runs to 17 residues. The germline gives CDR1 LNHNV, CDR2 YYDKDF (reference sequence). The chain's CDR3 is CATSTGTIAGGSNEQFF. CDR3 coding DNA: TGTGCCACCAGCACAGGAACAATAGCAGGGGGCTCCAATGAGCAGTTCTTC. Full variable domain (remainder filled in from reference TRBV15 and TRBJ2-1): DAMVIQNPRYQVTQFGKPVTLSCSQTLNHNVMYWYQQKSSQAPKLLFHYYDKDFNNEADTPDNFQSRRPNTSFCFLDIRSPGLGDTAMYLCATSTGTIAGGSNEQFFGPGTRLTVL.

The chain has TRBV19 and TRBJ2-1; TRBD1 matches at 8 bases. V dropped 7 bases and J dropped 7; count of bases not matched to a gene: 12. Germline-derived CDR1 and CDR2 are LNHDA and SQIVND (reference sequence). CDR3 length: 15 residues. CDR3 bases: TGTGCCAGTACCGACAGGGGAAGCGTCGGAAATGAGCAGTTCTTC. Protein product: CASTDRGSVGNEQFF.